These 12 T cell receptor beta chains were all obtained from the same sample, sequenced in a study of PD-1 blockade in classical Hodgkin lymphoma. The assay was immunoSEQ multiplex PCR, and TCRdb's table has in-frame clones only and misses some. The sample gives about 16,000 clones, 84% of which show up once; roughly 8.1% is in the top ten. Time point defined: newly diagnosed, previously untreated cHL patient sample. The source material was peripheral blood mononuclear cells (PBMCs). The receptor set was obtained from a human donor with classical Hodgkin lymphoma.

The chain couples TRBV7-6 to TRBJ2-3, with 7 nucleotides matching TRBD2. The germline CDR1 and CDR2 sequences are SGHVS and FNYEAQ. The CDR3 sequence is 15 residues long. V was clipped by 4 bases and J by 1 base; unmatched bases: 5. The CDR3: CASSSLGLGTDTQYF. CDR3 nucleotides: TGTGCCAGCAGCTCCCTAGGACTAGGCACAGATACGCAGTATTTT.

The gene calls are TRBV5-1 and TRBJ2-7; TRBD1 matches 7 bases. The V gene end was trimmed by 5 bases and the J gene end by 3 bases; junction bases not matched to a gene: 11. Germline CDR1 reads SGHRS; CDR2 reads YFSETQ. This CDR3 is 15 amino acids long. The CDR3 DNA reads TGCGCCAGCAGTCAGTACGGGACAGACGTCTACGAGCAGTACTTC. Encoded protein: CASSQYGTDVYEQYF.

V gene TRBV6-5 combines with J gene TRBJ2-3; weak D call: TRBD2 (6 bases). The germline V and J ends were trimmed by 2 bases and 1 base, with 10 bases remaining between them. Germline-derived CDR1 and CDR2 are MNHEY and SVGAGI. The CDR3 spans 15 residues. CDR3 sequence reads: CASSYVASGTDTQYF. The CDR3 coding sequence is TGTGCCAGCAGTTACGTGGCTAGCGGCACAGATACGCAGTATTTT.

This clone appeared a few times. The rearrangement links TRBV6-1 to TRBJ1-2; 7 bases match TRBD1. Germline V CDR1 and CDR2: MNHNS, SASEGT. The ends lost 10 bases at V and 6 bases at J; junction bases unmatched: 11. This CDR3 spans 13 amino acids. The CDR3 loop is CATEARGINGYTF. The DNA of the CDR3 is TGTGCCACCGAAGCCAGGGGGATTAATGGCTACACCTTC.

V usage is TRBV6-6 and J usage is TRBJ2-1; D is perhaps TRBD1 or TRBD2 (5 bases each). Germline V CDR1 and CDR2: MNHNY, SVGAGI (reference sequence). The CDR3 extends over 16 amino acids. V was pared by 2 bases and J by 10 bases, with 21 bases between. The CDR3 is CASSYGRGDPAEEQFF. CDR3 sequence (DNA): TGTGCCAGCAGTTACGGTCGAGGGGACCCGGCGGAGGAGCAGTTCTTC.

The chain's CDR3 is CASSTTLAGRGETQYF. CDR3 nucleotide sequence: TGCGCCAGCAGTACAACTCTAGCGGGAAGGGGAGAGACCCAGTACTTC. V usage is TRBV10-1 and J usage is TRBJ2-5; 9 bases line up with TRBD2. Unmatched junction bases numbered 11, after V lost 5 bases and J lost 4 bases. The germline CDR1 and CDR2 sequences are WNHNN and SYGVQD (reference sequence). The CDR3 sequence is 16 residues long.

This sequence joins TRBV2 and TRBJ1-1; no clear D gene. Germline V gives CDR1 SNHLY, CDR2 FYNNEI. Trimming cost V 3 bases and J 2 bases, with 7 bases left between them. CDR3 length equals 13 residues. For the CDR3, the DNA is TGTGCCAGCAGTGAGGGCAGAAACACTGAAGCTTTCTTT. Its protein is CASSEGRNTEAFF.

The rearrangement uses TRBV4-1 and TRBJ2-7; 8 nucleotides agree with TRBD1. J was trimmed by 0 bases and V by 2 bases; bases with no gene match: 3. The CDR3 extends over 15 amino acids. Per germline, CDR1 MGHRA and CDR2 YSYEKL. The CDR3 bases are TGCGCCAGCAGCCAAACAGGGGGGAACTCCTACGAGCAGTACTTC. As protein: CASSQTGGNSYEQYF.

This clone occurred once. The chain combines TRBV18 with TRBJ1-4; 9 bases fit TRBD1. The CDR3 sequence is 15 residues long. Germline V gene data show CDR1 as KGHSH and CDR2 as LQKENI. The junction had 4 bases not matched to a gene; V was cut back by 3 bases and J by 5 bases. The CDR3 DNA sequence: TGTGCCAGCTCACCTCCGGGACAGGGAAATGAAAAACTGTTTTTT. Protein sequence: CASSPPGQGNEKLFF.

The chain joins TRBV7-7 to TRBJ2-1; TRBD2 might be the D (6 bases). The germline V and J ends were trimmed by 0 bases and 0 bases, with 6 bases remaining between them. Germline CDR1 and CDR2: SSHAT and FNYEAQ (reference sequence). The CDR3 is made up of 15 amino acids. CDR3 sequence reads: CASSLAEGSYNEQFF. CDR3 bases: TGTGCCAGCAGCTTAGCGGAGGGCTCCTACAATGAGCAGTTCTTC.

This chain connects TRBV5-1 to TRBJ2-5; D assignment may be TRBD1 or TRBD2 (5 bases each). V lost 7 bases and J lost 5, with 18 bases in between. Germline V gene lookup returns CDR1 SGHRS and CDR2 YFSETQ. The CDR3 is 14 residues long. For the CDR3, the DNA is TGCGCCAGCCGGGACGGCGGGCAAAGGGAGACCCAGTACTTC. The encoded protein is CASRDGGQRETQYF.

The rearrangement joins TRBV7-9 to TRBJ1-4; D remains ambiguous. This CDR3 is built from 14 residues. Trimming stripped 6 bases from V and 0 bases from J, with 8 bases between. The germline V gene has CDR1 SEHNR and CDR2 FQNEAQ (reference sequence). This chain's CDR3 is CASSPEPTNEKLFF. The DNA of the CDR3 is TGTGCCAGCAGTCCGGAACCAACTAATGAAAAACTGTTTTTT.